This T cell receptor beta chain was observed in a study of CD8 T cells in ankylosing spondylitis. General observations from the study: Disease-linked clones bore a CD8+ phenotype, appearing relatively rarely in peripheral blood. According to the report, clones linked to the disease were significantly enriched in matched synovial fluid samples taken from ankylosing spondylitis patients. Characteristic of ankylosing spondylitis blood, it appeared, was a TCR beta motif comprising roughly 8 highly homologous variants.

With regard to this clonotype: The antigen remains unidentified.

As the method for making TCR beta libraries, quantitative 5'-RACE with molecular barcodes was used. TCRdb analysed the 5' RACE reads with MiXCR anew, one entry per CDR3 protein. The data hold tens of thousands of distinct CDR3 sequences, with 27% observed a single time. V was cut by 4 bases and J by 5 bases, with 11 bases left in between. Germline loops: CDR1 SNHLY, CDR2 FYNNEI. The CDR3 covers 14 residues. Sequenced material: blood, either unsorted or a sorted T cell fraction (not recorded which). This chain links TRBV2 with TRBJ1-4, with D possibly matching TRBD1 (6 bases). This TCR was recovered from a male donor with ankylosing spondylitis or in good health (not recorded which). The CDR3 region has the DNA TGTGCCAGCAGTGTGGACAGAACAAATGAAAAACTGTTTTTT. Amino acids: CASSVDRTNEKLFF. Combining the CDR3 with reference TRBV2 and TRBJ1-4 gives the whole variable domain EPEVTQTPSHQVTQMGQEVILRCVPISNHLYFYWYRQILGQKVEFLVSFYNNEISEKSEIFDDQFSVERPDGSNFTLKIRSTKLEDSAMYFCASSVDRTNEKLFFGSGTQLSVL.